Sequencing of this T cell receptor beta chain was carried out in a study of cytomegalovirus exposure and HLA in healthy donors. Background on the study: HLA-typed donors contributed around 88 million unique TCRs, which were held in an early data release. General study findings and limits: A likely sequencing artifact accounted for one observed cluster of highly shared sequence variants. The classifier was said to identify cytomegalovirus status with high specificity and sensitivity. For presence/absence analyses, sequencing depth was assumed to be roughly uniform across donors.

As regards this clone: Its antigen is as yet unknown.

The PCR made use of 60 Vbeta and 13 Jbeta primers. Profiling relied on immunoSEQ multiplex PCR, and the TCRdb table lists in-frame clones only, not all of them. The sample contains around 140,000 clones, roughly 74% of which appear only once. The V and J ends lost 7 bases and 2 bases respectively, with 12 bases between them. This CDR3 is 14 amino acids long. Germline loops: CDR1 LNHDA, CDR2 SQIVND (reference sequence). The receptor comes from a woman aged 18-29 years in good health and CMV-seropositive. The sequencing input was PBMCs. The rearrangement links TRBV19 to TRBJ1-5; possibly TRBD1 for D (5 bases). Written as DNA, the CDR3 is TGTGCCAGTATCTTCCAAGGGGGCAATCAGCCCCAGCATTTT. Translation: CASIFQGGNQPQHF.